This TCR beta chain was identified in a study of CD8 T cells in ankylosing spondylitis. Broader study findings: Blood from ankylosing spondylitis patients appeared to carry a characteristic roughly 8-variant TCR beta motif.

V lost 4 bases to trimming and J lost 0 bases, with 8 bases between them. Germline V gene lookup returns CDR1 DFQATT and CDR2 SNEGSKA (reference sequence). This CDR3 has 13 residues. TCRdb independently ran MiXCR on the 5' RACE reads; one entry per CDR3 protein. The data show 500,000 to 550,000 distinct CDR3 sequences, roughly 13% seen once. This clonotype occurred once. Its specificity is not known. This sequence was found in a male donor with ankylosing spondylitis. V is TRBV20-1 and J is TRBJ2-3, with a possible D match to TRBD2 (6 bases). The sample comprised blood, either unsorted or a sorted T cell fraction (not recorded which). Written as DNA, the CDR3 is TGCAGTGCTACCGGGACTAGCACAGATACGCAGTATTTT. Its protein product is CSATGTSTDTQYF.